The following is a TCR beta chain sequence with its context. It has no known antigen specificity. No per-base quality is available; no much larger clone lies one base away. From a lookup of the germline V gene (reference sequence), CDR1 and CDR2 are SEHNR and FQNEAQ. Spanning cysteine to phenylalanine, the CDR3 consists of 13 amino acids. Only the CDR3 part of the read is kept: 39 bases, read in frame from the first base. Trimming takes 4 bases from V and 7 bases from J, and the germline ends sit 10 bases apart. These data belong to a study of T cells after somatic rescue of genetic block (TCRdb year 2020). For context, the study as a whole: What the study looked at was long-term robustness, specifically in a T-cell system that came about through somatic rescue of a genetic block in T-cell development.

Library construction relied on the immunoSEQ multiplex PCR assay. What TCRdb holds here is the immuneACCESS table cut down to in-frame rearrangements. Part of the clones is not present; checked against another copy, under half of the missing clones reflect an unresolved V gene, and the others are unexplained. For this sample the table gives roughly 120,000 clones, of which about nine tenths were detected only once. The top ten clones comprise roughly 1.5% of the sample. The chain uses TRBV7-9 and TRBJ1-4; the D gene remains uncertain. The TCR comes from a woman younger than 35. Sequenced input: peripheral blood mononuclear cells (PBMCs). The sequenced DNA: TGTGCCAGCAGCTCCCGAGTGGGTGAAAAACTGTTTTTT. Protein translation: CASSSRVGEKLFF.